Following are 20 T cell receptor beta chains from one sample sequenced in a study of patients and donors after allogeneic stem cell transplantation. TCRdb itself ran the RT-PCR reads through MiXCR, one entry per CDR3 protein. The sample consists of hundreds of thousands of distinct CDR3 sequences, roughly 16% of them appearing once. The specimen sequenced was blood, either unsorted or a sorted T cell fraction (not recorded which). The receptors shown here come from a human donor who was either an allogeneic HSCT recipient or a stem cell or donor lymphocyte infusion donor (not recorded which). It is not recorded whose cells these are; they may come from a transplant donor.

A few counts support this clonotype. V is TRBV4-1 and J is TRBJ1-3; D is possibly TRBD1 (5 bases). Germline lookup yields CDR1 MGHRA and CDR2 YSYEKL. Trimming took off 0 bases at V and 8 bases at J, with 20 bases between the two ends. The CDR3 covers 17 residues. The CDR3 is CASSQDQGAKGVDTIYF. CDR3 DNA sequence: TGCGCCAGCAGCCAAGATCAGGGCGCAAAAGGCGTGGACACCATATATTTT.

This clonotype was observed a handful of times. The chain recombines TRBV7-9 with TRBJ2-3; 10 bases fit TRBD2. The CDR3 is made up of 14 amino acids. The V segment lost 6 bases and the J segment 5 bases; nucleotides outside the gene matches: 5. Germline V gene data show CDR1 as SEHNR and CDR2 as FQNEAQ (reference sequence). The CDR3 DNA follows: TGTGCCAGCAGTCCTAGCGGGGGTGGAGATACGCAGTATTTT. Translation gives CASSPSGGGDTQYF.

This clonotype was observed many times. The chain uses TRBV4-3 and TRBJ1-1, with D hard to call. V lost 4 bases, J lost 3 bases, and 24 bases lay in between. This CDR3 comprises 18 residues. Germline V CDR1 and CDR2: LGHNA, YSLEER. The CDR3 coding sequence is TGCGCCAGCAGCCCAGACGTGCCCCGGTTCGACCGATACACTGAAGCTTTCTTT. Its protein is CASSPDVPRFDRYTEAFF.

The CDR3 DNA reads TGTGCCAGCAGTGATCCCCTGGCAGGGCCAGGCACCGGGGAGCTGTTTTTT. Encoded protein: CASSDPLAGPGTGELFF. V is TRBV25-1 and J is TRBJ2-2; D is possibly TRBD1 (5 bases). This CDR3 is built from 17 residues. V lost 3 bases and J 4 bases, leaving 18 bases between the germline ends. The V gene's germline CDR1 is MGHDK and CDR2 SYGVNS.

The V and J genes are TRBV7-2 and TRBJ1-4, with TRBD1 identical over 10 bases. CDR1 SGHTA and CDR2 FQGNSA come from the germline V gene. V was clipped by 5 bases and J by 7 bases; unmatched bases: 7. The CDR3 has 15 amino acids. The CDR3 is CASSAAGTGVEKLFF. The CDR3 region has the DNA TGTGCCAGCAGCGCAGCCGGGACAGGGGTTGAAAAACTGTTTTTT.

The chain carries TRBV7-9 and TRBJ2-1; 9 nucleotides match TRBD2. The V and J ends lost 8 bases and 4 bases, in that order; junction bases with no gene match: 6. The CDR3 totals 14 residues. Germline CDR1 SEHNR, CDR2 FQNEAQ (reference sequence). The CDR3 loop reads CASRWRGGYNEQFF. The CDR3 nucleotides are TGTGCCAGCCGCTGGCGGGGGGGATACAATGAGCAGTTCTTC.

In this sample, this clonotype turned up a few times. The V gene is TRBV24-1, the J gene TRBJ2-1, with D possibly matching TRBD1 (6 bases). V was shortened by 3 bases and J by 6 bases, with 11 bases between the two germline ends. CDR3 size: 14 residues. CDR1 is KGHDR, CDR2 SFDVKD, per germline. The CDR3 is CATSDRKGGNEQFF. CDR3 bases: TGTGCCACCAGTGATCGTAAAGGGGGCAATGAGCAGTTCTTC.

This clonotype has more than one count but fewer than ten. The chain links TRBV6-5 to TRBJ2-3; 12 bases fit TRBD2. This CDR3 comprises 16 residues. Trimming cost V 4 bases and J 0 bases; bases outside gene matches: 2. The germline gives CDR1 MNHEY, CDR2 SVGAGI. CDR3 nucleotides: TGTGCCAGCAGTTCCCTAGCGGGGGGGAGCACAGATACGCAGTATTTT. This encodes CASSSLAGGSTDTQYF.

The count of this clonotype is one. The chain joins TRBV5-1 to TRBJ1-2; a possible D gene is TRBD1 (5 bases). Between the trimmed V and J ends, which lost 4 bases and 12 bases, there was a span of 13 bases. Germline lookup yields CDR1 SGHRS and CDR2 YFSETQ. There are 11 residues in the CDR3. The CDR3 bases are TGCGCCAGCAGCGTACAGGTCAGAGACACCTTC. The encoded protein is CASSVQVRDTF.

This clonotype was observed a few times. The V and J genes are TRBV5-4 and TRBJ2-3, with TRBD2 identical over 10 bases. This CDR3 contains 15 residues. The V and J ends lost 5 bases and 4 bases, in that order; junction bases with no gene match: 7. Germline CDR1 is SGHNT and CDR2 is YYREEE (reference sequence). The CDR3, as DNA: TGTGCCAGCAGATCAGCGGGAGGGCTACCAGATACGCAGTATTTT. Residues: CASRSAGGLPDTQYF.

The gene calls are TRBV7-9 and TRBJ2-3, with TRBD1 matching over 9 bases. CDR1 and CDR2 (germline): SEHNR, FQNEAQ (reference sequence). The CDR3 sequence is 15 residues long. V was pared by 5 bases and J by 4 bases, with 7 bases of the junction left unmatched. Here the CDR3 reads CASSRRTGAPDTQYF. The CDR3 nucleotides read TGTGCCAGCAGCCGACGGACAGGGGCGCCAGATACGCAGTATTTT.

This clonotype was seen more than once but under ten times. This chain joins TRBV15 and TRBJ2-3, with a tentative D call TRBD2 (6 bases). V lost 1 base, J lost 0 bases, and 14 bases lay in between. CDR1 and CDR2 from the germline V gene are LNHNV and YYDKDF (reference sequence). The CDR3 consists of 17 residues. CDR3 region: CATSRAGGAPSTDTQYF. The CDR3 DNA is TGTGCCACCAGCAGAGCGGGCGGGGCTCCAAGCACAGATACGCAGTATTTT.

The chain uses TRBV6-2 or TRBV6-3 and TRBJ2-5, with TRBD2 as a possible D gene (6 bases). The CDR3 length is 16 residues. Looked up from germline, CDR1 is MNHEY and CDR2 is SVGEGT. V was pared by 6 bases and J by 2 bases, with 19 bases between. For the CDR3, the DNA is TGTGCCAGCAGCTCATTCTCCGGGACTCCACAAGAGACCCAGTACTTC. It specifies CASSSFSGTPQETQYF.

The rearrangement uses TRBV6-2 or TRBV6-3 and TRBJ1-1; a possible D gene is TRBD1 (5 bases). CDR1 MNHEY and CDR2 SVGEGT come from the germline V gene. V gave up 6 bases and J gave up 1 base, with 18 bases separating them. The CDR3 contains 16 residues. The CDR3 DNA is TGTGCCAGCAGCCGAGCAGGGACGGCGTCGAACACTGAAGCTTTCTTT. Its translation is CASSRAGTASNTEAFF.

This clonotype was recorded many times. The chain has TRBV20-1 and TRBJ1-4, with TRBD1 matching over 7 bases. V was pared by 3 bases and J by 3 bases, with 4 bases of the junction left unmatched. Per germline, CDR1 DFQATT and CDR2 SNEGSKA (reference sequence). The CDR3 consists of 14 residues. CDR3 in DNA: TGCAGTGCTAGGATACAGGGGTCTAATGAAAAACTGTTTTTT. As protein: CSARIQGSNEKLFF.

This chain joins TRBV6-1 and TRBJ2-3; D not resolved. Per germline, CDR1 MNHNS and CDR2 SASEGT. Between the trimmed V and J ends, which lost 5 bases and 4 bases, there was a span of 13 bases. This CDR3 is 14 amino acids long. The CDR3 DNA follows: TGTGCCAGCAGTACTGGACGGAGCTCAGATACGCAGTATTTT. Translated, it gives CASSTGRSSDTQYF.

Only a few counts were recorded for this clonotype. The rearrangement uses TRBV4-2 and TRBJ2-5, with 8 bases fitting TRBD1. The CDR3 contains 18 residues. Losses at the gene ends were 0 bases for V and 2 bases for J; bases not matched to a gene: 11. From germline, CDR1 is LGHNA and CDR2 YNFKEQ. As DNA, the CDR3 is TGTGCCAGCAGCCAAGATCTAGACGAACAGGGGGTGCAAGAGACCCAGTACTTC. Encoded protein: CASSQDLDEQGVQETQYF.

This CDR3 is CASSEGTGRGNTIYF. The CDR3 DNA reads TGTGCCAGCAGTGAAGGGACAGGGAGAGGAAACACCATATATTTT. This chain uses TRBV6-1 with TRBJ1-3; 8 bases agree with TRBD1. V lost 1 base to trimming and J lost 4 bases; unmatched junction nucleotides: 3. The CDR3 has 15 amino acids. Looked up from germline, CDR1 is MNHNS and CDR2 is SASEGT.

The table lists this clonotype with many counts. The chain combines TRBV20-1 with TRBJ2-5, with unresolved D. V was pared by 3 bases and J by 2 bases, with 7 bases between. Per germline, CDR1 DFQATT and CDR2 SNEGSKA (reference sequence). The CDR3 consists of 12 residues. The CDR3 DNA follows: TGCAGTGCTAGTCACAGACAAGAGACCCAGTACTTC. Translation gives CSASHRQETQYF.

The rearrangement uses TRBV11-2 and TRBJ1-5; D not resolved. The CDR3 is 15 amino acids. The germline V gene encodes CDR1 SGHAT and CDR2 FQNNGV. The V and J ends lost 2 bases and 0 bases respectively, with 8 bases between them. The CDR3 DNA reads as TGTGCCAGCAGCTTATTCCCAGATAGCAATCAGCCCCAGCATTTT. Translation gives CASSLFPDSNQPQHF.